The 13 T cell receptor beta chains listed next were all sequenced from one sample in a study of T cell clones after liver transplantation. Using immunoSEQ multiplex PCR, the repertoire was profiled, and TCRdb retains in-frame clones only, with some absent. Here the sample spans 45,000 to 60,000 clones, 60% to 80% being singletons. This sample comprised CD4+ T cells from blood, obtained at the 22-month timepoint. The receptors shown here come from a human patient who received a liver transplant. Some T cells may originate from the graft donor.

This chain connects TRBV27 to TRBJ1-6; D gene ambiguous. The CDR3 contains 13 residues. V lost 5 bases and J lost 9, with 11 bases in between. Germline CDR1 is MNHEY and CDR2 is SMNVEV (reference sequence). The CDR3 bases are TGTGCCAGCAGTCTACGGGAGGGTTCACCCCTCCACTTT. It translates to CASSLREGSPLHF.

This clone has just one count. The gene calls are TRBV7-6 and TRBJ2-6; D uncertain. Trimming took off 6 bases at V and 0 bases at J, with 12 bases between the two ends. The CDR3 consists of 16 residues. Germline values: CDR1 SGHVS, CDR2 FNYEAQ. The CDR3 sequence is CASSRAGSSGANVLTF. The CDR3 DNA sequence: TGTGCCAGCAGTCGAGCAGGAAGCTCTGGGGCCAACGTCCTGACTTTC.

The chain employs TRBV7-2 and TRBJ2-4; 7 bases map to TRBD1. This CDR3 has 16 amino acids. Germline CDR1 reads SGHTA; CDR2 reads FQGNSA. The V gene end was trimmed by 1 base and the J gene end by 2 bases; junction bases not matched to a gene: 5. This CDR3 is CASSLVGGASKNIQYF. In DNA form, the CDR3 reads TGTGCCAGCAGCTTAGTAGGGGGCGCGTCCAAAAACATTCAGTACTTC.

The CDR3, as DNA: TGTGCCAGCATGAGGCAGGGAGGAGAGACCCAGTACTTC. Translated: CASMRQGGETQYF. This chain links TRBV27 with TRBJ2-5; TRBD2 is a possible D gene (6 bases). Trimming pared 7 bases from V and 4 bases from J, leaving 13 bases between. This CDR3 has 13 residues. The germline V gene has CDR1 MNHEY and CDR2 SMNVEV (reference sequence).

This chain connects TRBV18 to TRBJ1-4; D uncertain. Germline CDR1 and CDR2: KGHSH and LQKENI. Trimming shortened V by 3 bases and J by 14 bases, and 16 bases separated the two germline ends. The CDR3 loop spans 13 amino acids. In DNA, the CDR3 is TGTGCCAGCTCACCGCAGACTCTTACGGGGCTGTTTTTT. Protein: CASSPQTLTGLFF.

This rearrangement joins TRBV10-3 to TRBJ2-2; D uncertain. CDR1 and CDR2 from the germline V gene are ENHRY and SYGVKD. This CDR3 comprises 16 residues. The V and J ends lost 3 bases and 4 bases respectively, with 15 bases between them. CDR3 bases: TGTGCCATCAGTGATACGGGTCGAGAAGCCACCGGGGAGCTGTTTTTT. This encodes CAISDTGREATGELFF.

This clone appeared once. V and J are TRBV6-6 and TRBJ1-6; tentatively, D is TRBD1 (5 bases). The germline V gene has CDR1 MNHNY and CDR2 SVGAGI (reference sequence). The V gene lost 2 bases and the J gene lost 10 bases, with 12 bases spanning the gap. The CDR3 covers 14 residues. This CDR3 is CASSYQGTGSPLHF. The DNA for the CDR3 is TGTGCCAGCAGTTACCAGGGAACGGGATCACCCCTCCACTTT.

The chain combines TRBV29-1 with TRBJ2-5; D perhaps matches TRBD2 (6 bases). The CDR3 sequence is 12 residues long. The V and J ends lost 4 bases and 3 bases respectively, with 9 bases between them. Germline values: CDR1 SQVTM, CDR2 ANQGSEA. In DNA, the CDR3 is TGCAGCGTTGGATCGGGGGAAGAGACCCAGTACTTC. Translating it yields CSVGSGEETQYF.

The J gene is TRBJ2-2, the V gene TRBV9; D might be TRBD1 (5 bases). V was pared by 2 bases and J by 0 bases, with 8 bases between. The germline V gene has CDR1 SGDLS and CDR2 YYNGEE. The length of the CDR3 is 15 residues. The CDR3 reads CASSVSGSNTGELFF. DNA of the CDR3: TGTGCCAGCAGCGTCTCAGGGTCGAACACCGGGGAGCTGTTTTTT.

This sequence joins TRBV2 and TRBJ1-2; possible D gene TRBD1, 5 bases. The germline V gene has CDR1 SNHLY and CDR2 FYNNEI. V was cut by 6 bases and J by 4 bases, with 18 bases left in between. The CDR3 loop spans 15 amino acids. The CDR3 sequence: CASRRDSGRGYGYTF. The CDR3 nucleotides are TGTGCCAGCAGGCGGGACTCCGGAAGGGGCTATGGCTACACCTTC.

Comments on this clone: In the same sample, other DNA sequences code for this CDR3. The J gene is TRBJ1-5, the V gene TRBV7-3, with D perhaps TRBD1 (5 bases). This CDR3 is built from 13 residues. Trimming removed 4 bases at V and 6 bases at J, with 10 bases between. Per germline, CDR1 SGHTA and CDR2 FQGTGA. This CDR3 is CASSSQGGQPQHF. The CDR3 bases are TGTGCCAGCAGCTCCCAGGGCGGTCAGCCCCAGCATTTT.

Here the CDR3 reads CASSTPGNQPQHF. The CDR3 DNA is TGTGCCAGCAGCACGCCTGGCAATCAGCCCCAGCATTTT. This chain links TRBV5-5 with TRBJ1-5; D remains ambiguous. The germline V and J ends were trimmed by 4 bases and 2 bases, with 7 bases remaining between them. Germline values: CDR1 SGHKS, CDR2 YYEKEE (reference sequence). There are 13 residues in the CDR3.

The CDR3 reads CATSITGGTVRYTF. The CDR3 DNA sequence: TGTGCCACCAGCATAACGGGGGGCACGGTCCGTTACACCTTC. This chain connects TRBV15 to TRBJ1-2; tentative D call: TRBD1 (6 bases). The germline V gene encodes CDR1 LNHNV and CDR2 YYDKDF (reference sequence). V was shortened by 4 bases and J by 11 bases, with 20 bases between the two germline ends. This CDR3 is 14 amino acids long.